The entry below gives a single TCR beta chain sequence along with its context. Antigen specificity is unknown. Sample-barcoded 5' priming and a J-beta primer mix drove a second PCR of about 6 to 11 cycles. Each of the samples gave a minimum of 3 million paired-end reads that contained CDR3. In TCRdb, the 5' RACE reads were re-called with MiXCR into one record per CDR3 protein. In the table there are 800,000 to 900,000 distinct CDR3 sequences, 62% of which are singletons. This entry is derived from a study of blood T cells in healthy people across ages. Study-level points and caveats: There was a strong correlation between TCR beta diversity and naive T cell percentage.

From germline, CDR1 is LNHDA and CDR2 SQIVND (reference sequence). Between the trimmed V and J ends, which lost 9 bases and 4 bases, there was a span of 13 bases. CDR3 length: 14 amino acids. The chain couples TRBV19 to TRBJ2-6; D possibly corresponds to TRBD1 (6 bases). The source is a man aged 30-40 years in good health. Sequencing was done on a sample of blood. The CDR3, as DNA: TGTGCCAGCCAACAGGGAAGCGGGGCCAACGTCCTGACTTTC. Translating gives CASQQGSGANVLTF.